The 29 T cell receptor beta chains below all came from one sample that was sequenced in a study of blood T cell repertoires in COVID-19. The protocol was immunoSEQ multiplex PCR, while the TCRdb copy is restricted to in-frame clones and leaves out a portion. The data hold approximately 140,000 clones, with roughly 88% observed a single time. The sequenced material came from peripheral blood. These receptors originate from a woman aged 55-69 years with acute or convalescent COVID-19.

J is TRBJ1-1 and V is TRBV3-1 (or the pseudogene TRBV3-2); the D gene is possibly TRBD1 (6 bases). Germline V gene lookup returns CDR1 LGHDT and CDR2 YNNKEL (reference sequence). V shed 4 bases and J shed 11 bases, with 11 bases lying between them. The CDR3 totals 11 residues. CDR3 sequence reads: CASSLGTRAFF. The CDR3 DNA reads TGTGCCAGCAGCCTTGGGACAAGGGCTTTCTTT.

This clone was observed once. The rearrangement links TRBV19 to TRBJ1-5; D gene uncertain. Germline-derived CDR1 and CDR2 are LNHDA and SQIVND (reference sequence). The V end was cut by 4 bases, the J end by 3 bases, with 10 bases between. This CDR3 is 14 amino acids long. The DNA for the CDR3 is TGTGCCAGTAGTACCTACAGCATCAATCAGCCCCAGCATTTT. Residues: CASSTYSINQPQHF. The full variable domain, with the rest looked up from reference TRBV19 and TRBJ1-5, is DGGITQSPKYLFRKEGQNVTLSCEQNLNHDAMYWYRQDPGQGLRLIYYSQIVNDFQKGDIAEGYSVSREKKESFPLTVTSAQKNPTAFYLCASSTYSINQPQHFGDGTRLSIL.

The rearrangement links TRBV10-1 to TRBJ1-6; 10 nucleotides match TRBD1. The CDR3 covers 17 residues. CDR1 is WNHNN and CDR2 is SYGVQD in the germline V gene (reference sequence). V lost 9 bases, J lost 0 bases, and 8 bases stayed unmatched. CDR3 region: CARDRGRPSSYNSPLHF. The CDR3 nucleotides read TGCGCCAGAGACAGGGGGCGACCCAGCTCCTATAATTCACCCCTCCACTTT.

The rearrangement joins TRBV27 to TRBJ1-3; the D gene is possibly TRBD1 (5 bases). Germline V CDR1 and CDR2: MNHEY, SMNVEV (reference sequence). Trimming stripped 5 bases from V and 0 bases from J, with 17 bases between. The CDR3 has 17 residues. CDR3 DNA: TGTGCCAGCAGTCCCCGGCAGGGTGGATACTCTGGAAACACCATATATTTT. Its translation: CASSPRQGGYSGNTIYF.

The chain carries TRBV6-5 and TRBJ1-2; TRBD1 is a possible D gene (6 bases). Germline V gene lookup returns CDR1 MNHEY and CDR2 SVGAGI. The germline V and J ends were trimmed by 10 bases and 7 bases, with 25 bases remaining between them. The CDR3 is made up of 15 amino acids. The DNA for the CDR3 is TGTGCCACCCAGACAGTACAGGGCTCTTCTCCTGGCTACACCTTC. Its translation is CATQTVQGSSPGYTF.

The rearrangement uses TRBV2 and TRBJ1-5; 8 bases align to TRBD1. This CDR3 spans 17 amino acids. CDR1 and CDR2 (germline): SNHLY, FYNNEI. V lost 5 bases to trimming and J lost 1 base; unmatched junction nucleotides: 10. CDR3 amino acids: CASSKGQGASSNQPQHF. In DNA, the CDR3 is TGTGCCAGCAGTAAGGGCCAGGGGGCGTCGAGCAATCAGCCCCAGCATTTT.

The J gene is TRBJ2-6, the V gene TRBV30; the D gene is possibly TRBD1 (6 bases). V lost 2 bases, J lost 1 base, and 9 bases lay in between. Germline V gene data show CDR1 as GTSNPN and CDR2 as SVGIG (reference sequence). The length of the CDR3 is 15 residues. The CDR3 DNA sequence: TGTGCCTGGAGTCGAGGGGGATCTGGGGCCAACGTCCTGACTTTC. Its translation: CAWSRGGSGANVLTF.

This clone showed up just once. The V and J genes are TRBV7-3 and TRBJ2-1; 8 bases match TRBD2. Germline-derived CDR1 and CDR2 are SGHTA and FQGTGA. V lost 2 bases and J lost 7; bases outside the gene matches: 7. This CDR3 has 15 residues. CDR3 amino acids: CASSLEGTSGNEQFF. In DNA, the CDR3 is TGTGCCAGCAGCTTAGAGGGGACTAGTGGGAATGAGCAGTTCTTC.

The rearrangement joins TRBV6-5 to TRBJ1-2, with 10 bases fitting TRBD1. CDR1 and CDR2 from the germline V gene are MNHEY and SVGAGI. The CDR3 covers 15 residues. V shed 4 bases and J 9 bases; nucleotides not matched to a gene: 11. CDR3 sequence: CASSSHRDRGGSYTF. The CDR3 DNA reads TGTGCCAGCAGTTCCCACCGGGACAGGGGTGGCAGCTACACCTTC.

This chain connects TRBV4-1 to TRBJ2-6, with D possibly matching TRBD2 (6 bases). CDR3 length equals 19 residues. Trimming shortened V by 3 bases and J by 1 base, and 19 bases separated the two germline ends. Germline lookup yields CDR1 MGHRA and CDR2 YSYEKL. The CDR3 loop reads CASSQDPQAGSSGANVLTF. CDR3 DNA: TGCGCCAGCAGCCAGGACCCCCAGGCGGGAAGTTCTGGGGCCAACGTCCTGACTTTC.

J is TRBJ1-3 and V is TRBV5-5; 8 nucleotides line up with TRBD1. CDR1 is SGHKS, CDR2 YYEKEE, per germline (reference sequence). CDR3 length equals 16 residues. V lost 6 bases and J lost 3; bases outside the gene matches: 11. The CDR3 loop is CASILTGGFGGNTIYF. CDR3 sequence (DNA): TGTGCCAGCATCTTAACAGGGGGTTTTGGTGGAAACACCATATATTTT.

The chain couples TRBV5-4 to TRBJ2-1; 14 bases map to TRBD2. The CDR3 loop spans 17 amino acids. CDR1 and CDR2 (germline): SGHNT, YYREEE (reference sequence). After removal of 5 bases from V and 0 bases from J, the junction contained 4 bases not matched to a gene. This chain's CDR3 is CASRGTSGGDSYNEQFF. DNA of the CDR3: TGTGCCAGCAGGGGGACTAGCGGGGGAGACTCCTACAATGAGCAGTTCTTC.

The V and J genes are TRBV6-1 and TRBJ1-1; D is undetermined. The CDR3 has 10 amino acids. Germline V CDR1 and CDR2: MNHNS, SASEGT. Between the trimmed V and J ends, which lost 3 bases and 7 bases, there was a span of 3 bases. The CDR3: CASSEYEAFF. In DNA form, the CDR3 reads TGTGCCAGCAGTGAGTATGAAGCTTTCTTT.

This chain links TRBV28 with TRBJ1-5; D possibly corresponds to TRBD1 (5 bases). Germline V gene sequence: CDR1 MDHEN, CDR2 SYDVKM. Deletions cut 6 bases from V and 2 bases from J, with 14 bases between. CDR3 size: 15 residues. The CDR3 DNA reads TGTGCCAGCAGGGCTCAGGGAATTGGCAATCAGCCCCAGCATTTT. Translation gives CASRAQGIGNQPQHF.

This clone was seen a single time. The rearrangement uses TRBV30 and TRBJ2-7; 8 nucleotides agree with TRBD2. CDR1 is GTSNPN and CDR2 is SVGIG in the germline V gene (reference sequence). The CDR3 spans 14 residues. V trimming: 5 bases; J trimming: 12 bases; junction bases outside the gene matches: 18. The CDR3 loop is CAWSGGQDPREGYF. The CDR3 coding sequence is TGTGCCTGGTCGGGGGGTCAGGACCCTCGGGAGGGGTACTTC.

The chain recombines TRBV7-2 with TRBJ1-5, with D possibly being TRBD1 (6 bases). CDR1 SGHTA and CDR2 FQGNSA come from the germline V gene. The CDR3 extends over 14 amino acids. V was shortened by 1 base and J by 6 bases, with 10 bases between the two germline ends. The CDR3 sequence: CASSLVQGSQPQHF. CDR3 bases: TGTGCCAGCAGCTTAGTCCAGGGGAGTCAGCCCCAGCATTTT. Full variable domain (rest looked up from reference TRBV7-2 and TRBJ1-5): GAGVSQSPSNKVTEKGKDVELRCDPISGHTALYWYRQSLGQGLEFLIYFQGNSAPDKSGLPSDRFSAERTGGSVSTLTIQRTQQEDSAVYLCASSLVQGSQPQHFGDGTRLSIL.

This chain links TRBV4-3 with TRBJ2-1, with D perhaps matching TRBD2 (5 bases). V lost 0 bases and J 3 bases, leaving 9 bases between the germline ends. Per the germline V gene, CDR1 is LGHNA and CDR2 is YSLEER. The CDR3 totals 15 residues. CDR3 loop: CASSQERANYNEQFF. In nucleotides, the CDR3 is TGCGCCAGCAGCCAAGAGAGGGCAAACTACAATGAGCAGTTCTTC.

This rearrangement joins TRBV3-1 (or the pseudogene TRBV3-2) to TRBJ2-3; D gene unclear. Germline values: CDR1 LGHDT, CDR2 YNNKEL (reference sequence). The CDR3 spans 13 residues. The ends were cut back, 4 bases at V and 0 bases at J, with 5 bases in the middle. Here the CDR3 reads CASSPFSTDTQYF. The CDR3 nucleotides read TGTGCCAGCAGCCCTTTTAGCACAGATACGCAGTATTTT.

The V and J genes are TRBV6-5 and TRBJ1-5, with D perhaps matching TRBD1 (5 bases). Germline lookup yields CDR1 MNHEY and CDR2 SVGAGI. The V gene lost 5 bases and the J gene lost 4 bases, with 12 bases spanning the gap. This CDR3 comprises 14 residues. CDR3 sequence: CASSPRGSNQPQHF. In nucleotides, the CDR3 is TGTGCCAGCAGTCCAAGGGGCAGTAATCAGCCCCAGCATTTT.

V usage is TRBV6-5 and J usage is TRBJ2-2; 7 positions agree with TRBD2. V shed 10 bases, J shed 6 bases, and the junction held 8 bases outside the gene matches. From germline, CDR1 is MNHEY and CDR2 SVGAGI. This CDR3 has 13 residues. The CDR3 sequence: CATGGAGAGELFF. The CDR3 coding sequence is TGTGCCACCGGGGGTGCGGGGGCCGGGGAGCTGTTTTTT.

The chain joins TRBV6-5 to TRBJ1-5, with D possibly matching TRBD1 (5 bases). The CDR3 runs to 16 residues. CDR1 is MNHEY and CDR2 is SVGAGI in the germline V gene. The V gene lost 0 bases and the J gene lost 3 bases, with 12 bases spanning the gap. Written as DNA, the CDR3 is TGTGCCAGCAGTTACTCTCTTCCAGGGCTCAATCAGCCCCAGCATTTT. This sequence encodes CASSYSLPGLNQPQHF.

This clone was found once. The chain joins TRBV4-3 to TRBJ1-2, with D possibly being TRBD1 (5 bases). The V gene lost 3 bases and the J gene lost 2 bases, with 10 bases spanning the gap. CDR1 is LGHNA and CDR2 is YSLEER in the germline V gene. The length of the CDR3 is 14 residues. The DNA for the CDR3 is TGCGCCAGCAGCCACACAACAGGAAACTATGGCTACACCTTC. Translation: CASSHTTGNYGYTF.

The chain carries TRBV2 and TRBJ1-2, with D possibly matching TRBD1 (5 bases). This CDR3 is built from 13 residues. The V and J ends lost 5 bases and 1 base respectively, with 8 bases between them. CDR1 SNHLY and CDR2 FYNNEI come from the germline V gene. The CDR3 here is CASSSDNNYGYTF. The CDR3 DNA reads TGTGCCAGCAGTTCGGACAATAACTATGGCTACACCTTC.

This clone came up a few times. The gene calls are TRBV6-5 and TRBJ2-7; 9 bases line up with TRBD1. With 6 bases clipped from V and 5 bases from J, the junction kept 11 bases outside the gene matches. Germline V gives CDR1 MNHEY, CDR2 SVGAGI. This CDR3 is 15 amino acids long. The CDR3 is CASSRTGARKHEQYF. The CDR3, as DNA: TGTGCCAGCAGCCGGACAGGGGCCCGGAAACACGAGCAGTACTTC.

The chain recombines TRBV18 with TRBJ2-3; TRBD2 aligns across 10 bases. The germline CDR1 and CDR2 sequences are KGHSH and LQKENI. The CDR3 is 17 residues long. J gave up 6 bases and V 0 bases, and 9 bases lay outside the gene matches. The DNA for the CDR3 is TGTGCCAGCTCACCACCGGCGAGCGGGGGGGCAGGGGATACGCAGTATTTT. Translated, it gives CASSPPASGGAGDTQYF.

In the case of this clone: This same CDR3 is encoded by further DNA sequences in the sample. The V call is TRBV7-2, the J call TRBJ2-7; possibly TRBD1 for D (5 bases). Germline assignment: CDR1 SGHTA and CDR2 FQGNSA. V was pared by 1 base and J by 3 bases, with 10 bases between. The CDR3 sequence is 14 residues long. The CDR3 region has the DNA TGTGCCAGCAGCTTAGGAGGCAGGGACTACGAGCAGTACTTC. Translating gives CASSLGGRDYEQYF.

V gene TRBV6-5 combines with J gene TRBJ1-5; a weak D match, TRBD1 (6 bases). In germline, CDR1 is MNHEY, CDR2 SVGAGI. Trimming pared 2 bases from V and 7 bases from J, leaving 12 bases between. This CDR3 contains 14 residues. The CDR3 sequence: CASSYGGGSQPQHF. The CDR3 DNA sequence: TGTGCCAGCAGTTACGGGGGGGGCTCCCAGCCCCAGCATTTT.

This chain uses TRBV7-8 with TRBJ2-1, with 10 bases aligning to TRBD2. Per the germline V gene, CDR1 is SGHVS and CDR2 is FQNEAQ. Trimming cost V 4 bases and J 8 bases; bases outside gene matches: 11. This CDR3 has 16 amino acids. The CDR3 nucleotides are TGTGCCAGCAGCTCAGGGGTTAGCGGGGGGCAGGATGAGCAGTTCTTC. It encodes CASSSGVSGGQDEQFF.

The chain couples TRBV6-5 to TRBJ2-5, with 7 bases that match TRBD1. CDR3 size: 15 residues. J lost 2 bases, V lost 5 bases, and 8 bases had no gene match. Looked up from germline, CDR1 is MNHEY and CDR2 is SVGAGI. The CDR3 here is CASSRGTETQETQYF. CDR3 DNA: TGTGCCAGCAGTAGGGGGACAGAGACTCAAGAGACCCAGTACTTC.